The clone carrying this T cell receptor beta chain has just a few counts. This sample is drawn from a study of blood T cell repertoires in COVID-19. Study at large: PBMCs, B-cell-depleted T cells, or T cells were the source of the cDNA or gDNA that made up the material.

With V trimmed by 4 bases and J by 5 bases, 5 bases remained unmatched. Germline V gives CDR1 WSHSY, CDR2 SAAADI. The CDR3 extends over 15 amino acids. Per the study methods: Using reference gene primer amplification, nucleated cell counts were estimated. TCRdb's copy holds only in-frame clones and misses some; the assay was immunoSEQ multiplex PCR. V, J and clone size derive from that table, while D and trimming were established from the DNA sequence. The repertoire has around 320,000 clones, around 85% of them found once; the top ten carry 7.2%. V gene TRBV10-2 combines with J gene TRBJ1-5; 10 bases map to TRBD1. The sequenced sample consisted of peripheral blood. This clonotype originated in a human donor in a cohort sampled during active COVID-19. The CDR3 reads CASSATGTGDQPQHF. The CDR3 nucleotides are TGCGCCAGCAGTGCTACCGGGACAGGGGATCAGCCCCAGCATTTT.